In its sample, the clone carrying this TCR beta chain was seen a few times. This record belongs to a study of T-cell memory formation after mild COVID-19. Trimming removed 0 bases from V and 8 bases from J, with 12 bases in between. Germline V gives CDR1 SGHRS, CDR2 YFSETQ. There are 14 residues in the CDR3. TCRdb re-called the 5' RACE reads with MiXCR, one entry per CDR3 protein. The sample includes more than 120,000 distinct CDR3 sequences, under 25% of them seen just once. The sequencing sample was made of PBMCs or a T cell subset sorted from them (not recorded which). The sequence derives from an adult woman who had mild COVID-19 (a few samples of this study predate the infection). Cell type and time point are not known. V usage is TRBV5-1 and J usage is TRBJ2-1; D unclear. CDR3 DNA sequence: TGCGCCAGCAGCTTGGAGTACATTGGGGATGAGCAGTTCTTC. Its translation: CASSLEYIGDEQFF.